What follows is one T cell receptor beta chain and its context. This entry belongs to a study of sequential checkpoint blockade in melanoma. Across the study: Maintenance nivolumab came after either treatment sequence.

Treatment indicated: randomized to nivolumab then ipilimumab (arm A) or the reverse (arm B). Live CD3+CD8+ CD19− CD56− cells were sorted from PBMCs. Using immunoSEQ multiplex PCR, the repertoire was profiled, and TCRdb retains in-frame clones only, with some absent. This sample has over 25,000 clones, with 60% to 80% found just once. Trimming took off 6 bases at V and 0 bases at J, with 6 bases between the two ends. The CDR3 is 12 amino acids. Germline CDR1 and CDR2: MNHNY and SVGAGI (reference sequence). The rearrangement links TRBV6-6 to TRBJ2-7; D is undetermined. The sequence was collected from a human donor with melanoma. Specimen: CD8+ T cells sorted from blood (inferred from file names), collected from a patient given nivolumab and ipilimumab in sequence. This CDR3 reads CASRYSSYEQYF. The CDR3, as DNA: TGTGCCAGCAGGTATAGCTCCTACGAGCAGTACTTC.